One T cell receptor beta chain is described in this entry. In the source study's methods: Estimated nucleated cell counts came from reference gene primer amplification. Profiling relied on immunoSEQ multiplex PCR, and the TCRdb table lists in-frame clones only, not all of them. The V and J calls and clone size are taken from that table; D and trimming were inferred from the DNA. The top ten clones hold over 0.55% of a sample with more than 250,000 clones, over 75% of them seen once. These data originate in a study of blood T cell repertoires in COVID-19. The wider study: The United States, Italy and Spain were the sources of the acute and convalescent COVID-19 samples.

The germline CDR1 and CDR2 sequences are SGHTA and FQGNSA. CDR3 size: 15 residues. J gave up 2 bases and V 3 bases, and 5 bases lay outside the gene matches. The origin of this receptor is a human donor in a cohort sampled during active COVID-19. The sequencing input was peripheral blood. This chain uses TRBV7-2 with TRBJ2-7; 9 bases are shared with TRBD1. In DNA form, the CDR3 reads TGTGCCAGCAGCTTTTCCGGGACAGGGCCCTACGAGCAGTACTTC. Protein sequence: CASSFSGTGPYEQYF. The variable domain in full, with the rest retrieved from reference TRBV7-2 and TRBJ2-7, is GAGVSQSPSNKVTEKGKDVELRCDPISGHTALYWYRQSLGQGLEFLIYFQGNSAPDKSGLPSDRFSAERTGGSVSTLTIQRTQQEDSAVYLCASSFSGTGPYEQYFGPGTRLTVT.